Listed below are T cell receptor beta chains from one sample, sequenced in a study of cytomegalovirus exposure and HLA in healthy donors. Some clones are missing from TCRdb's copy, which holds only in-frame ones; the method was immunoSEQ multiplex PCR. This table holds tens of thousands of clones, 69% found once. The sequencing sample was made of PBMCs. These receptor sequences come from a man in his fifties or sixties in good health and CMV-seronegative. Each CDR3 is given without its conserved first and last residue.

V gene	J gene	CDR3 protein
TRBV2	TRBJ2-3	ASTASGSPDTQY
TRBV7-3	TRBJ2-3	ASSLSGETDTQY
TRBV11-2	TRBJ1-2	ASSLGAYGYT
TRBV29-1	TRBJ2-1	SVLLSAGVGV
TRBV30	TRBJ2-3	AWSVEQVGDTQY
TRBV10-3	TRBJ1-1	AISGRRDRDTEAF
TRBV9	TRBJ1-2	ASSVGQGNFYGYT
TRBV7-2	TRBJ1-1	ASSPRTVVQAF
TRBV28	TRBJ1-1	ASSGTGVYTEAF
TRBV5-1	TRBJ2-1	ASSWGLADYNEQF
TRBV5-1	TRBJ2-7	ASSLAGGTGDEQY
TRBV15	TRBJ2-1	ATSRDPTSNEQF
TRBV5-1	TRBJ2-5	ASSLQGYQETQY
TRBV7-9	TRBJ2-1	ASSLGTGAGNEQF
TRBV28	TRBJ1-4	ASSFWEATNEKLF
TRBV6-6	TRBJ1-3	ASSYQGEAGNTIY
TRBV7-9	TRBJ2-4	ASSLGLAGGVQY
TRBV6-1	TRBJ2-7	ASSVVPGQIYEQY
TRBV5-4	TRBJ1-1	ASSLGQEKMNTEAF
TRBV27	TRBJ2-2	ASKAGGVTGELF
TRBV6-6	TRBJ2-3	ASLFVGGTTDTQY
TRBV6-6	TRBJ1-1	ASSYSGSGNTEAF
TRBV5-1	TRBJ1-6	ASSLEQGGNSPLH
TRBV4-2	TRBJ1-1	ASSTRQGNTEAF
TRBV11-3	TRBJ2-3	ASSLQKTSGSADTQY
TRBV7-6	TRBJ2-1	ASSLLGTSGYNEQF
TRBV7-9	TRBJ2-2	ASSFVTANTGELF
TRBV5-6	TRBJ2-3	ASSPGGTSGFTDTQY
TRBV7-9	TRBJ2-1	ASSTTRARSYNEQF
TRBV27	TRBJ2-3	ASSGRILAGGPGRADTQY
TRBV2	TRBJ1-1	ASSWGHTEAF
TRBV9	TRBJ1-1	ASSVVSPGVAEAF
TRBV19	TRBJ1-1	ASSTGTGVVSPAF
TRBV2	TRBJ1-1	ASRNRVGTEAF
TRBV4-3	TRBJ1-2	ASSQVRDRERVGYT
TRBV7-2	TRBJ2-5	ASSRTGYQETQY
TRBV27	TRBJ1-1	ASSEFSSNTEAF
TRBV2	TRBJ2-1	ASSELRSSRF
TRBV18	TRBJ1-1	ASSPGQGTRAEAF
TRBV30	TRBJ2-3	AWSRQVTDTQY
TRBV9	TRBJ1-1	ASSVAQGGEAF
TRBV7-8	TRBJ2-7	ASSLAVYGREQY
TRBV7-8	TRBJ2-5	ASSPRRTQATQY
TRBV9	TRBJ2-3	ASSVVQGRGSDTQY
TRBV6-1	TRBJ1-5	ASIGSNQPQH
TRBV5-6	TRBJ2-3	ASNVLASLVDTQY
TRBV25-1	TRBJ2-1	ASSELGGIGSHEQF
TRBV4-2	TRBJ2-7	ASSQEGWGQGPYEQY
TRBV25-1	TRBJ1-6	ASSEWRETPLH
TRBV30	TRBJ2-7	AWSLSYEQY
TRBV2	TRBJ1-1	ASSATGQGVTEAF
TRBV5-1	TRBJ2-2	ASSLAAIFTGELF
TRBV7-8	TRBJ1-1	ASSFAGTMNTEAF
TRBV6-1	TRBJ2-2	ASSEISETANTGELF
TRBV5-1	TRBJ2-5	ASSLGNRQETQY
TRBV19	TRBJ2-5	ASSMDSGRGETQY
TRBV4-3	TRBJ2-3	ASSQGPGTGRGDTQY
TRBV2	TRBJ1-5	ASKIPGQISNQPQH
TRBV7-6	TRBJ2-7	ASSFGGTGNEQY
TRBV6-4	TRBJ2-1	ASSDSGLAGEQF